Listed here are 23 T cell receptor beta chains from one sample, sequenced in a study of blood T cells in healthy people across ages. Together with a sample-barcoded 5' primer, a J-beta primer mix was included in a second PCR lasting about 7 to 11 cycles. Each CDR3 protein is one row after TCRdb ran MiXCR on the 5' RACE reads. Of about 650,000 distinct CDR3 sequences detected, roughly 30% appear once; the ten largest clones hold 15%. Sequenced sample: blood. Every receptor here comes from a woman older than 75 in good health.

This clonotype has a count of ten or more. The rearrangement uses TRBV10-3 and TRBJ1-2, with D possibly being TRBD1 (5 bases). The CDR3 runs 15 residues. CDR1 and CDR2 from the germline V gene are ENHRY and SYGVKD. Between the trimmed V and J ends, which lost 3 bases and 0 bases, there was a span of 11 bases. The chain's CDR3 is CAISDSAGTNYGYTF. CDR3 nucleotide sequence: TGTGCCATCAGTGACTCGGCAGGGACTAACTATGGCTACACCTTC.

Details on this clonotype: A single base separates this from a much larger clone, so it may be a read error. The chain carries TRBV7-3 and TRBJ1-6; 7 bases map to TRBD1. Germline V gene sequence: CDR1 SGHTA, CDR2 FQGTGA. CDR3 length: 13 amino acids. The CDR3 DNA follows: TGTACCAGCAGCTCTAGACAGGGTTCACCCCTCCACTTT. This translates into CTSSSRQGSPLHF. Looking up the rest from reference TRBV7-3 and TRBJ1-6 gives the full variable domain: GAGVSQTPSNKVTEKGKYVELRCDPISGHTALYWYRQSLGQGPEFLIYFQGTGAADDSGLPNDRFFAVRPEGSVSTLKIQRTERGDSAVYLCTSSSRQGSPLHFGNGTRLTVT.

This clonotype has a count of ten or more. The chain carries TRBV9 and TRBJ1-6; no reliable D call. Germline-derived CDR1 and CDR2 are SGDLS and YYNGEE. Trimming cost V 4 bases and J 0 bases, with 8 bases left between them. The CDR3 sequence is 15 residues long. The CDR3 DNA sequence: TGTGCCAGCAGCTTCAGGAGCTCCTATAATTCACCCCTCCACTTT. This translates into CASSFRSSYNSPLHF.

The genes are TRBV12-3 or TRBV12-4 and TRBJ1-4; D unclear. This CDR3 has 14 amino acids. The V and J ends lost 0 bases and 2 bases respectively, with 4 bases between them. CDR3 protein: CASSLARTNEKLFF. CDR3 in DNA: TGTGCCAGCAGTTTAGCTCGGACTAATGAAAAACTGTTTTTT.

This clonotype was recorded at least ten times. The rearrangement joins TRBV7-3 to TRBJ2-1; D not certain. The CDR3 length is 18 residues. Germline values: CDR1 SGHTA, CDR2 FQGTGA. Trimming took off 1 base at V and 0 bases at J, with 16 bases between the two ends. The CDR3 DNA reads TGTGCCAGCAGCTTAATAGCCCCAAGCCCGAGCTCCTACAATGAGCAGTTCTTC. This codes for CASSLIAPSPSSYNEQFF.

This clonotype was recorded at least ten times. The chain is built from TRBV5-1 and TRBJ1-2, with a possible D match to TRBD1 (5 bases). Trimming took 3 bases from V and 4 from J, leaving 13 bases between them. The CDR3 runs 14 residues. Looked up from germline, CDR1 is SGHRS and CDR2 is YFSETQ. The CDR3 DNA reads TGCGCCAGCAGCTGGGGGGACTCCCTCTATGGCTACACCTTC. Protein product: CASSWGDSLYGYTF.

V gene TRBV14 combines with J gene TRBJ1-2; TRBD1 agrees at 12 bases. CDR3 length: 16 amino acids. CDR1 and CDR2 from the germline V gene are SGHDN and FVKESK. V was clipped by 4 bases and J by 2 bases; unmatched bases: 5. The CDR3 here is CASSLMGQGANYGYTF. The CDR3 region has the DNA TGTGCCAGCAGCCTTATGGGACAGGGGGCGAACTATGGCTACACCTTC.

This clonotype was recorded many times. The CDR3 reads CATSRAAGVYNEQFF. The CDR3 DNA sequence: TGTGCCACCAGCAGAGCCGCGGGGGTCTACAATGAGCAGTTCTTC. V gene TRBV15 combines with J gene TRBJ2-1; 7 bases are a match to TRBD2. Germline CDR1 is LNHNV and CDR2 is YYDKDF (reference sequence). The CDR3 extends over 15 amino acids. J lost 3 bases, V lost 1 base, and 3 bases had no gene match.

This clonotype was detected ten times or more. The rearrangement joins TRBV6-5 to TRBJ2-1; no definite D call. This CDR3 is 14 amino acids long. The V gene's germline CDR1 is MNHEY and CDR2 SVGAGI. V was pared by 2 bases and J by 5 bases, with 10 bases between. This CDR3 is CASSYDRIDNEQFF. The CDR3 nucleotides are TGTGCCAGCAGTTACGATAGAATTGACAATGAGCAGTTCTTC.

The V call is TRBV5-5, the J call TRBJ2-4, with D uncertain. The end of the DNA aligns better with TRBJ2-7, so the J call may be wrong. From germline, CDR1 is SGHKS and CDR2 YYEKEE (reference sequence). The CDR3 runs 14 residues. The chain's CDR3 is CASSLALGSDEQYF. CDR3 in DNA: TGTGCCAGCAGCTTGGCTTTGGGCTCTGACGAGCAGTACTTC.

This clonotype showed up just a few times. This chain uses TRBV19 with TRBJ1-5; D remains ambiguous. The V gene's germline CDR1 is LNHDA and CDR2 SQIVND (reference sequence). V dropped 4 bases and J dropped 0 bases, with 1 base sitting between them. The CDR3 consists of 12 residues. The CDR3 reads CASSTSNQPQHF. In DNA form, the CDR3 reads TGTGCCAGTAGTACTAGCAATCAGCCCCAGCATTTT.

CDR3 DNA: TGTGCCAGCAGTTTCAGCGGGACAGGGGGCCTTGAGCAGTTCTTC. As protein: CASSFSGTGGLEQFF. The gene calls are TRBV12-3 or TRBV12-4 and TRBJ2-1; TRBD1 agrees at 12 bases. The V gene end was trimmed by 3 bases and the J gene end by 9 bases; junction bases not matched to a gene: 6. There are 15 residues in the CDR3.

This clonotype was counted only a few times. This rearrangement joins TRBV9 to TRBJ1-2, with TRBD1 identical over 12 bases. This CDR3 spans 17 amino acids. The V segment lost 0 bases and the J segment 8 bases; nucleotides outside the gene matches: 11. CDR1 and CDR2 (germline): SGDLS, YYNGEE. This CDR3 is CASSVDRWGQGARGYTF. CDR3 sequence (DNA): TGTGCCAGCAGCGTAGACCGTTGGGGACAGGGGGCGCGGGGCTACACCTTC.

This clonotype turned up a few times. The CDR3 loop is CASSKGTLNTGELFF. In DNA, the CDR3 is TGTGCCAGCAGCAAAGGGACACTTAACACCGGGGAGCTGTTTTTT. The rearrangement uses TRBV6-2 or TRBV6-3 and TRBJ2-2, with a tentative D call TRBD1 (6 bases). From germline, CDR1 is MNHEY and CDR2 SVGEGT. CDR3 length: 15 amino acids. Trimming removed 6 bases at V and 2 bases at J, with 13 bases between.

This clonotype was seen ten or more times. The rearrangement joins TRBV5-1 to TRBJ2-7; 13 bases agree with TRBD2. The V segment lost 0 bases and the J segment 2 bases; nucleotides outside the gene matches: 5. This CDR3 is 17 amino acids long. Germline V gives CDR1 SGHRS, CDR2 YFSETQ. The CDR3: CASSLAPGLAGPYEQYF. The CDR3, as DNA: TGCGCCAGCAGCTTGGCCCCGGGACTAGCGGGGCCCTACGAGCAGTACTTC.

Regarding this clonotype: Being one base from a much bigger clone, this may be a read error. V gene TRBV2 combines with J gene TRBJ2-1; 7 bases are shared with TRBD2. The CDR3 loop spans 16 amino acids. V shed 8 bases, J shed 2 bases, and the junction held 12 bases outside the gene matches. Germline V gives CDR1 SNHLY, CDR2 FYNNEI. The CDR3 loop is CASGPWTSPTYNEQFF. The CDR3 region has the DNA TGTGCCAGCGGCCCTTGGACTAGTCCTACCTACAATGAGCAGTTCTTC.

This clonotype was recorded many times. The chain employs TRBV6-1 and TRBJ2-1; TRBD2 aligns across 8 bases. The germline gives CDR1 MNHNS, CDR2 SASEGT. This CDR3 region has 16 residues. Germline trimming cut 0 bases from V and 3 bases from J; bases unmatched to any gene: 4. The chain's CDR3 is CASSEAIRGGYNEQFF. The CDR3, as DNA: TGTGCCAGCAGTGAAGCGATCCGGGGGGGCTACAATGAGCAGTTCTTC.

This clonotype was seen many times. V and J are TRBV7-2 and TRBJ2-3, with 12 bases matching TRBD2. Germline CDR1 SGHTA, CDR2 FQGNSA. V shed 0 bases and J 2 bases; nucleotides not matched to a gene: 6. This CDR3 is built from 18 residues. CDR3 sequence: CASSLALRLAGATDTQYF. The CDR3 DNA is TGTGCCAGCAGCTTAGCCCTCCGACTAGCGGGGGCCACAGATACGCAGTATTTT.

This chain joins TRBV6-1 and TRBJ2-1; 9 bases agree with TRBD2. The CDR3 extends over 14 amino acids. Germline V lookup: CDR1 MNHNS, CDR2 SASEGT. V trimming: 6 bases; J trimming: 3 bases; junction bases outside the gene matches: 3. DNA for the CDR3: TGTGCCAGCAGGGTGACTAGCGGCTACAATGAGCAGTTCTTC. The encoded protein is CASRVTSGYNEQFF.

Of note for this clonotype: A much larger clone lies one base from this, so it may be a read error. The chain employs TRBV10-3 and TRBJ2-1, with 14 bases fitting TRBD2. CDR3 length equals 17 residues. From germline, CDR1 is ENHRY and CDR2 SYGVKD. CDR3 residues: CAISGGLAGDHYNEQVF. The CDR3 bases are TGTGCCATCAGTGGGGGACTAGCGGGGGATCACTACAATGAGCAGGTCTTC.

This clonotype appeared many times. The chain has TRBV7-2 and TRBJ2-5; TRBD2 matches 7 bases. Germline CDR1 SGHTA, CDR2 FQGNSA. The V segment lost 1 base and the J segment 6 bases; nucleotides outside the gene matches: 2. The length of the CDR3 is 13 residues. The CDR3, as DNA: TGTGCCAGCAGCTTAGGACTAGCTAAGACCCAGTACTTC. Its translation: CASSLGLAKTQYF.

On this clonotype itself: A much more abundant neighbour one base away suggests this may be a read error. The chain employs TRBV9 and TRBJ2-7; D is perhaps TRBD2 (5 bases). Germline V lookup: CDR1 SGDLS, CDR2 YYNGEE. The CDR3 runs 14 residues. The CDR3, as DNA: TGTGCCAGCAGCCTGGGAGCGACCTTCGACGACCAGTACTTC. This encodes CASSLGATFDDQYF.

The V and J genes are TRBV20-1 and TRBJ1-1; 7 nucleotides agree with TRBD1. CDR1 and CDR2 from the germline V gene are DFQATT and SNEGSKA (reference sequence). The CDR3 spans 14 residues. The J segment lost 4 bases and the V segment lost 5 bases, leaving 10 bases of the junction unmatched. The CDR3 here is CSAGIGQASTEAFF. The CDR3 nucleotides read TGCAGTGCTGGGATTGGACAGGCAAGCACTGAAGCTTTCTTT.